Below are 17 T cell receptor beta chains sequenced from a single sample in a study of CXCR3-negative and CXCR3-positive naive CD8 T cells. Study-wide results and limits: More hydrophobic TRB CDR3s were found in CXCR3-positive naive cells than in CXCR3-negative naive cells.

No antigen is known for these receptors. Libraries were UMI-labeled 5' RACE TRB cDNA. No DNA is given; TCRdb re-called the 5' RACE reads and lists each CDR3 protein once. The sample's table shows several thousand distinct CDR3 sequences. What was sequenced was naive CXCR3+ CD8+ T cells from blood. The subset: CD45RO-CCR7+CD27+CD95- naive CD8+ T cells expressing CXCR3 (TNR3+). Receptor source: a human donor in good health. Some clones in this sample may be carry-over from other donors' samples.

The chain recombines TRBV6-5 with TRBJ2-1. There are 12 residues in the CDR3. CDR1 is MNHEY and CDR2 is SVGAGI in the germline V gene. The CDR3 loop reads CASSPINNEQFF.

By frequency, this clonotype registers medium-sized. The genes are TRBV19 and TRBJ2-1; TCRdb lists TRBD2, though no DNA is available to test this call. The CDR3 contains 22 residues. Germline values: CDR1 LNHDA, CDR2 SQIVND (reference sequence). CDR3 residues: CASSGDRSPGLAGAFSYNEQFF.

The chain couples TRBV28 to TRBJ2-7; the D gene TCRdb calls, TRBD2, cannot be checked with no DNA. Looked up from germline, CDR1 is MDHEN and CDR2 is SYDVKM. This CDR3 has 15 residues. The CDR3 here is CATWAGGLMSYEQYF.

The J gene is TRBJ2-1, the V gene TRBV5-1. Germline V gene data show CDR1 as SGHRS and CDR2 as YFSETQ. The length of the CDR3 is 12 residues. This CDR3 is CASSFAVNEQFF.

Here the CDR3 reads CASSGQGGQETQYF. The J gene is TRBJ2-5, the V gene TRBV5-1; TCRdb returns TRBD1, unconfirmable since there is no DNA. Germline V gene lookup returns CDR1 SGHRS and CDR2 YFSETQ. The CDR3 spans 14 residues.

This clonotype registers large by frequency. The genes are TRBV12-3 or TRBV12-4 and TRBJ2-7; with no DNA, the TCRdb D assignment of TRBD1 cannot be verified. The CDR3 covers 15 residues. CDR3 amino acids: CASSSTETNYYEQYF.

Its frequency marks this clonotype as medium-sized (0.01 to 0.1%). The CDR3 region is CASSGEQGWNDSPLHF. The chain has TRBV25-1 and TRBJ1-6; the TRBD1 assignment by TCRdb is unverifiable without DNA. The germline gives CDR1 MGHDK, CDR2 SYGVNS. CDR3 size: 16 residues.

The chain links TRBV5-4 to TRBJ2-1; lacking DNA, the TRBD2 call made by TCRdb goes unchecked. Germline CDR1 reads SGHNT; CDR2 reads YYREEE (reference sequence). The CDR3 has 15 residues. The CDR3 loop reads CASSFRSGEYNEQFF.

Frequency places this clonotype as medium-sized. V and J are TRBV28 and TRBJ2-7; the D call of TRBD2 rests on TCRdb alone, since no DNA is present to check it. CDR3 length: 20 amino acids. Germline loops: CDR1 MDHEN, CDR2 SYDVKM. The CDR3 sequence: CASSLLTGGAGLAGGYEQYF. The whole variable domain, filled in from reference TRBV28 and TRBJ2-7, reads DVKVTQSSRYLVKRTGEKVFLECVQDMDHENMFWYRQDPGLGLRLIYFSYDVKMKEKGDIPEGYSVSREKKERFSLILESASTNQTSMYLCASSLLTGGAGLAGGYEQYFGPGTRLTVT.

This clonotype registers medium-sized (0.01 to 0.1%) by frequency. V is TRBV7-9 and J is TRBJ2-7; lacking DNA, the TRBD1 call made by TCRdb goes unchecked. Germline V gives CDR1 SEHNR, CDR2 FQNEAQ (reference sequence). The CDR3 loop spans 15 amino acids. The CDR3 region is CASSLLVGTVSEQYF.

Its frequency marks this clonotype as medium-sized. The CDR3 loop is CASSFRGRPYEQYF. J is TRBJ2-7 and V is TRBV28. The CDR3 runs 14 residues. Germline-derived CDR1 and CDR2 are MDHEN and SYDVKM. The variable domain in full, with the rest retrieved from reference TRBV28 and TRBJ2-7, is DVKVTQSSRYLVKRTGEKVFLECVQDMDHENMFWYRQDPGLGLRLIYFSYDVKMKEKGDIPEGYSVSREKKERFSLILESASTNQTSMYLCASSFRGRPYEQYFGPGTRLTVT.

This clonotype counts as medium-sized by frequency. V is TRBV9 and J is TRBJ2-7; TCRdb calls TRBD2, which cannot be checked without DNA. Germline V gene lookup returns CDR1 SGDLS and CDR2 YYNGEE. The CDR3 covers 14 residues. CDR3 residues: CASSPWTSSYEQYF.

By frequency, this clonotype is medium-sized. The genes are TRBV4-1 and TRBJ2-3; TCRdb gives TRBD2 as the D gene, but with no DNA this cannot be confirmed. The length of the CDR3 is 16 residues. CDR1 and CDR2 from the germline V gene are MGHRA and YSYEKL. The CDR3 loop is CASSQPALSSTDTQYF.

This clonotype is deemed medium-sized (0.01 to 0.1%) by its frequency. This chain joins TRBV4-3 and TRBJ1-4; as DNA is missing, the TRBD1 call by TCRdb cannot be tested. This CDR3 is built from 15 residues. CDR1 is LGHNA and CDR2 is YSLEER in the germline V gene. CDR3 sequence: CASSQGRQGGEKLFF.

This clonotype shows up as medium-sized by frequency. The CDR3 sequence: CASSWGQGSHEQFF. The chain recombines TRBV6-5 with TRBJ2-1; without DNA, the TCRdb call of TRBD1 cannot be checked. The CDR3 covers 14 residues. CDR1 and CDR2 (germline): MNHEY, SVGAGI.

By frequency, this clonotype is medium-sized. V usage is TRBV20-1 and J usage is TRBJ2-1; the TRBD1 assignment by TCRdb is unverifiable without DNA. Germline V gives CDR1 DFQATT, CDR2 SNEGSKA (reference sequence). The CDR3 consists of 16 residues. This CDR3 reads CSARELTGETYNEQFF.

The rearrangement joins TRBV6-1 to TRBJ2-1; checking the TCRdb D call of TRBD1 is not possible without DNA. CDR1 MNHNS and CDR2 SASEGT come from the germline V gene. This CDR3 has 15 residues. Here the CDR3 reads CATPSGQSSYNEQFF.